This TCR beta chain was found in a study of Graves' ophthalmopathy and Graves' hyperthyroidism. Study-wide results and caveats: Ophthalmopathy was separated from stable hyperthyroidism by a 13-signature model with roughly 90% sensitivity and approximately 79% specificity. Appearing in blood as well were most expanded thyroid clonotypes above 0.001 frequency.

The diagnosis was founded upon clinical symptoms, serum thyroxine, TRAb, thyroid ultrasound and orbital computed tomography. PBMCs were density-gradient isolated from about 9.6 ml fresh blood. CDR3 length: 14 amino acids. Unmatched junction bases numbered 6, after V lost 3 bases and J lost 6 bases. Germline V gene sequence: CDR1 MNHEY, CDR2 SMNVEV (reference sequence). Amplification of the TCR beta CDR3 regions used RNA transcripts (as template). RT-PCR with HTBI primers came first, then second-round multiplex PCR. From the multiplex PCR reads, TCRdb called clonotypes with MiXCR, one entry per CDR3 protein. Of hundreds of thousands of distinct CDR3 sequences listed, 20% to 25% are singletons. Comment on this clonotype: What it binds is not known.

This receptor was taken from a young woman with stable Graves' hyperthyroidism. The sequencing sample was made of peripheral blood. The genes are TRBV27 and TRBJ2-7; TRBD2 matches at 9 bases. CDR3 protein: CASSLMIAGAEQYF. The CDR3 DNA reads as TGTGCCAGCAGTTTGATGATAGCGGGAGCCGAGCAGTACTTC.